The T cell receptor (beta chain) described here comes from a study of cytomegalovirus exposure and HLA in healthy donors. Looking at the study overall: Roughly 80% of roughly 430 genotyped donors fell in the Caucasian-associated ancestry cluster. Study-wide results and caveats: In an earlier analysis, most TCR beta V segments were productive about 87% or about 30% of the time. Per a later analysis, 18,000 or so TCR beta sequences showed association with HLA alleles at 0.05 false discovery rate.

This clone appeared a single time. The antigen is unknown. The CDR3 sequence is 14 residues long. The V end lost 3 bases, the J end lost 2 bases, and 10 bases lay between the germline ends. Germline V CDR1 and CDR2: KGHSH, LQKENI. The study ran its PCR with 60 Vbeta and 13 Jbeta primers. Profiling relied on immunoSEQ multiplex PCR, and the TCRdb table lists in-frame clones only, not all of them. The sample holds approximately 110,000 clones; about 73% are singletons and the top ten take over 3.5%. Input material: PBMCs. The sequence derives from a middle-aged woman in good health and CMV-seronegative. V usage is TRBV18 and J usage is TRBJ1-1, with D perhaps matching TRBD1 (5 bases). CDR3 DNA: TGTGCCAGCTCACCGGACACGGGTAACACTGAAGCTTTCTTT. This sequence encodes CASSPDTGNTEAFF.